This T cell receptor beta chain was retrieved from a study of T cell changes during pregnancy in multiple sclerosis. Generated by immunoSEQ multiplex PCR, the TCRdb table keeps only in-frame clones and is missing some. The sample consists of tens of thousands of clones, around 95% of them appearing once. Sequenced material: peripheral blood, taken in the second trimester of pregnancy. The sequence was collected from a female donor in good health, enrolled as a control in a pregnancy study.

The chain's CDR3 is CASRGTGAYEQYF. Written as DNA, the CDR3 is TGTGCCAGCAGAGGGACAGGGGCCTACGAGCAGTACTTC. The chain recombines TRBV6-5 with TRBJ2-7; 10 nucleotides agree with TRBD1. Germline V gene lookup returns CDR1 MNHEY and CDR2 SVGAGI. J was trimmed by 2 bases and V by 6 bases; bases with no gene match: 1. The CDR3 length is 13 residues.